The rows below give T cell receptor beta chains drawn from one sample of a study of regulatory T cells in long-lasting Graves disease. TCRdb re-derived calls from the multiplex PCR reads in MiXCR, one entry per CDR3 protein. The sample holds about 420,000 distinct CDR3 sequences, roughly 15% seen once. The data were also submitted as part of a second study, on T cells in Graves' hyperthyroidism and ophthalmopathy.

Here the sequenced sample was peripheral blood mononuclear cells (PBMCs), taken at new diagnosis, from a patient treated with antithyroid drugs. The source of these receptors is a woman aged 18-30 years with Graves disease. CDR3s include the opening cysteine and the closing phenylalanine or tryptophan. Fields, in order: D gene, clone size, J gene, V gene, CDR3 protein, CDR3 DNA. The D gene is left open where the match is weak. Expanded clones are given a class, and other clones once, few, many or no size at all.

TRBD1	few	TRBJ2-3	TRBV5-5	CASSFLTGGSLIRTDTQYF	TGTGCCAGCAGCTTTCTGACAGGGGGCAGTTTGATTCGCACAGATACGCAGTATTTT
TRBD1	many	TRBJ2-7	TRBV20-1	CSASGTGKGAYEQYF	TGCAGTGCTAGTGGGACAGGGAAGGGGGCCTACGAGCAGTACTTC
-	many	TRBJ2-7	TRBV20-1	CSARTRNTYEQYF	TGCAGTGCCCGGACACGAAACACCTACGAGCAGTACTTC
-	-	TRBJ1-1	TRBV19	CASSPGGENTEAFF	TGTGCCAGTAGCCCCGGGGGAGAGAACACTGAAGCTTTCTTT
TRBD1	once	TRBJ2-1	TRBV7-2	CASSLDRTGASYF	TGTGCCAGCAGCTTAGACCGTACAGGGGCCTCCTACTTC
-	many	TRBJ1-1	TRBV30	CAWSVLKATEAFF	TGTGCCTGGAGTGTACTCAAGGCCACTGAAGCTTTCTTT
TRBD2	few	TRBJ2-3	TRBV14	CASSQAVSGSGRDTQYF	TGTGCCAGCAGCCAAGCTGTTAGCGGGAGCGGTCGAGATACGCAGTATTTT
TRBD1	few	TRBJ2-1	TRBV11-2	CASRPLGTGGHEQFF	TGTGCCAGCAGACCACTAGGGACAGGGGGGCATGAGCAGTTCTTC
-	-	TRBJ1-5	TRBV20-1	CSASLAKNQPQHF	TGCAGTGCTAGTCTAGCCAAAAATCAGCCCCAGCATTTT
TRBD1	many	TRBJ2-1	TRBV16	CASSPRPGGVTNEQFF	TGTGCCAGCAGCCCTAGGCCAGGGGGCGTTACAAATGAGCAGTTCTTC
-	many	TRBJ2-6	TRBV7-2	CASSLEFRAGFSGANVLTF	TGTGCCAGCAGCTTAGAGTTCCGAGCTGGCTTCTCTGGGGCCAACGTCCTGACTTTC
-	many	TRBJ1-5	TRBV24-1	CATKGTDSNQPQHF	TGTGCCACCAAAGGGACGGATAGCAATCAGCCCCAGCATTTT
-	many	TRBJ2-5	TRBV20-1	CSASPRGETQYF	TGCAGTGCTAGCCCCAGGGGAGAGACCCAGTACTTC
-	few	TRBJ2-5	TRBV19	CASTSGGRGAGVETQYF	TGTGCCAGTACGAGTGGTGGAAGGGGGGCAGGTGTGGAGACCCAGTACTTC
-	many	TRBJ2-1	TRBV12-3/TRBV12-4	CASSPSGKNNEQFF	TGTGCCAGCAGTCCCTCCGGGAAAAACAATGAGCAGTTCTTC
-	-	TRBJ1-2	TRBV6-1	CVSRTPRTDATDYGYTF	TGTGTCAGCAGAACACCTAGGACAGACGCGACTGACTATGGCTACACCTTC
-	-	TRBJ1-1	TRBV5-1	CASKLVWVKGLGAFF	TGCGCCAGCAAATTGGTTTGGGTTAAGGGGCTTGGAGCTTTCTTT
TRBD2	many	TRBJ2-7	TRBV6-1	CASSSGVTYEQYF	TGTGCCAGCAGTAGCGGGGTAACCTACGAGCAGTACTTC
-	many	TRBJ1-1	TRBV7-3	CASSLFGPVNEAFF	TGTGCCAGCAGCTTGTTCGGGCCCGTGAATGAAGCTTTCTTT
TRBD2	-	TRBJ2-7	TRBV10-2	CASSGGGRAGGYEQYF	TGCGCCAGCAGTGGCGGGGGAAGGGCGGGAGGCTACGAGCAGTACTTC
-	many	TRBJ2-7	TRBV20-1	CSASDGHEQYF	TGCAGTGCTTCCGACGGGCACGAGCAGTACTTC
TRBD2	many	TRBJ2-3	TRBV7-8	CASSLAGLAGGDTQYF	TGTGCCAGCAGTTTAGCTGGACTAGCGGGAGGAGATACGCAGTATTTT
-	many	TRBJ2-1	TRBV2	CASSEVRTAYNEQFF	TGTGCCAGCAGTGAGGTTCGGACTGCCTACAATGAGCAGTTCTTC
-	-	TRBJ1-1	TRBV7-2	CASSLNPGNTEAFF	TGTGCCAGCAGCTTAAATCCAGGGAACACTGAAGCTTTCTTT
TRBD1	few	TRBJ2-2	TRBV7-9	CASSVRDRGFSNTGELFF	TGTGCCAGCAGCGTCCGGGACAGGGGGTTCTCTAACACCGGGGAGCTGTTTTTT
-	-	TRBJ1-5	TRBV30	CAWSGGTSNQPQHF	TGTGCCTGGAGTGGGGGGACTAGCAACCAGCCCCAGCATTTT
TRBD1	many	TRBJ1-1	TRBV19	CASTKGGTANTEAFF	TGTGCCAGTACCAAGGGTGGGACAGCGAACACTGAAGCTTTCTTT
TRBD2	-	TRBJ2-3	TRBV4-1	CASSQTRISGIDTQYF	TGCGCCAGCAGCCAAACAAGGATTAGCGGGATAGATACGCAGTATTTT
TRBD1	many	TRBJ2-5	TRBV20-1	CSATTGTGDETQYF	TGCAGTGCTACCACCGGGACAGGGGACGAGACCCAGTACTTC
-	many	TRBJ2-7	TRBV6-5	CASSYSDVGVYEQYF	TGTGCCAGCAGTTACTCGGATGTTGGGGTCTACGAGCAGTACTTC
-	many	TRBJ1-1	TRBV3-1	CASSTSSTVNTEAFF	TGTGCCAGCAGTACCTCTTCGACAGTAAACACTGAAGCTTTCTTT